The T cell receptor beta chain under discussion was sequenced for a study of blood T cell repertoires in COVID-19. Whole-study context: The United States, Italy and Spain were the sources of the acute and convalescent COVID-19 samples. PBMCs, B-cell-depleted T cells, or T cells provided the cDNA or gDNA that made up the material.

This CDR3 region has 13 residues. Germline V gene data show CDR1 as SSHAT and CDR2 as FNYEAQ (reference sequence). To note about this clone: At one boundary the junction diverges from the germline segment, which might be a read error.

Assay used: immunoSEQ multiplex PCR; TCRdb lists only in-frame clones, some missing. Of fewer than 95,000 clones detected, around nine tenths appear once; the ten largest clones hold 4.8%. The sequenced material came from peripheral blood. This rearrangement joins TRBV7-7 to TRBJ2-5, with 9 bases identical to TRBD1. This receptor was obtained from a woman at least 80 years old with acute or convalescent COVID-19. The CDR3 sequence is CASSSKPGQGLYF. The CDR3 DNA sequence: TGTGCTAGCAGCTCAAAACCGGGACAGGGCTTGTACTTC.